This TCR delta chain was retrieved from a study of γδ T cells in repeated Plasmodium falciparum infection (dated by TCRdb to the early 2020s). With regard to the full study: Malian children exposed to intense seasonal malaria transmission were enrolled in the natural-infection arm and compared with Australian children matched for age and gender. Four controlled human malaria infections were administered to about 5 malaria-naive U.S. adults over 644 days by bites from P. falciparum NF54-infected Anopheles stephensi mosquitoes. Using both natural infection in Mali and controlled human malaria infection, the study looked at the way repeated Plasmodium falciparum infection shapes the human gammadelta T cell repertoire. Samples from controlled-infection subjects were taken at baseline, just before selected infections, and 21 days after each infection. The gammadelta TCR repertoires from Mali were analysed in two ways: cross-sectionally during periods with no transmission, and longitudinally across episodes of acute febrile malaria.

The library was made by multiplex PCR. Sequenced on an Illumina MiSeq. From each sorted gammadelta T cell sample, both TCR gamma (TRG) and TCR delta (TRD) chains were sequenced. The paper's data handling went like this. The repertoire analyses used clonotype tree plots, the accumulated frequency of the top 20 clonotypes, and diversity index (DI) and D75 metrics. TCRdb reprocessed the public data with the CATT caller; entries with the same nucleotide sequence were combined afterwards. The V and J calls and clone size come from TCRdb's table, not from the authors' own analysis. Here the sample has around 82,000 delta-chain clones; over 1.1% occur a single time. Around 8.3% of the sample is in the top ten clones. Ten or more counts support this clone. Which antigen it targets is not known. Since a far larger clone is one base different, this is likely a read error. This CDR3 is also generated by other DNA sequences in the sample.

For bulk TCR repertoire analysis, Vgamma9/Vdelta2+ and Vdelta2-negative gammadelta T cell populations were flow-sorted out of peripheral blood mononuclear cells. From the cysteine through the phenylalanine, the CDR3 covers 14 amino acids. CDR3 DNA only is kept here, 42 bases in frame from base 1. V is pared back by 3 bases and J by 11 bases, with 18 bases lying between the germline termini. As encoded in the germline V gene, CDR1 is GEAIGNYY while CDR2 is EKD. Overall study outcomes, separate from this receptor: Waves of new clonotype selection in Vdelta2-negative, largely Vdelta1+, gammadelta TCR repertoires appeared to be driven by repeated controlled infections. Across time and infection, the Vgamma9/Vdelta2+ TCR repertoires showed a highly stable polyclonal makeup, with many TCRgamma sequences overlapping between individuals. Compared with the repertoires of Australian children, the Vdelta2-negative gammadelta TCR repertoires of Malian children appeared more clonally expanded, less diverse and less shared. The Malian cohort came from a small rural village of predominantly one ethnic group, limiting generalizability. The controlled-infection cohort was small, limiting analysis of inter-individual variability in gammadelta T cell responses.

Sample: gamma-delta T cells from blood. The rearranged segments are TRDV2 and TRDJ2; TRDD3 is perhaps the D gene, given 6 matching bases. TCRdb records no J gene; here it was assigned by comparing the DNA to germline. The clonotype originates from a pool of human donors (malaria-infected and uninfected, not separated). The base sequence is TGTGCCTGTGACCCGCTGAGGGGGGACGCGCAACTCTTCTTT. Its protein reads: CACDPLRGDAQLFF.